This section outlines one T cell receptor beta chain sequence together with its context. These data are taken from a study of shared clonotypes between healthy human individuals. Study summary: Those who served as donors were a couple of women and three men between the ages of 18 and 49.

Deep was the level at which the assay was run. The unsorted PBMC sample used ten immunoSEQ deep assay plates. This table comes from immunoSEQ multiplex PCR, and its TCRdb copy is limited to in-frame clones, with some not included. The sample shows about 460,000 clones, roughly three quarters of them seen only once. The donor cohort consisted entirely of Caucasian adults residing in Nashville, Tennessee. The source of this sequence is a middle-aged woman in good health. Some clones in this sample may be carry-over from other donors' samples. Sequencing was performed on PBMCs.

In DNA, the CDR3 is TGTGCCAGCAGTTCCTTAGCGGGAGGGCCAGATACGCAGTATTTT. It is translated as CASSSLAGGPDTQYF. The chain carries TRBV27 and TRBJ2-3; 11 nucleotides line up with TRBD2. The germline V gene encodes CDR1 MNHEY and CDR2 SMNVEV (reference sequence). The CDR3 is 15 residues long. After removal of 4 bases from V and 4 bases from J, the junction contained 4 bases not matched to a gene.